These T cell receptor beta chains were read from a single sample in a study of T cells in Graves' hyperthyroidism and ophthalmopathy. TCRdb re-called the multiplex PCR reads with MiXCR, one entry per CDR3 protein. The sample has 250,000 to 300,000 distinct CDR3 sequences, roughly 15% seen once. Input material: blood. The receptor source for this set is a woman aged 40 to 55 with Graves' hyperthyroidism. The conserved cysteine and the conserved F or W are not part of the CDR3 here.

j_call	v_call	cdr3_aa
TRBJ2-5	TRBV12-3/TRBV12-4	ASSPPGGGSETQY
TRBJ2-1	TRBV7-9	AIPGQGSYNEQF
TRBJ1-1	TRBV19	ASSILQGDTEAF
TRBJ2-7	TRBV4-1	ASSQDRGGTYEQY
TRBJ2-1	TRBV12-3/TRBV12-4	ASSFRWGYNEQF
TRBJ1-4	TRBV6-2/TRBV6-3	ASSSEGEKLF
TRBJ1-1	TRBV6-1	ASSYWGQANTEAF
TRBJ2-7	TRBV19	ASSTGTPYEQY
TRBJ2-7	TRBV5-1	ASSIGQGSYEQY
TRBJ2-1	TRBV7-2	ASSFHVYNEQF